Listed below are T cell receptor beta chains from one sample, sequenced in a study of cytomegalovirus exposure and HLA in healthy donors. Here immunoSEQ multiplex PCR was the method, and the copy in TCRdb shows in-frame clones only, minus some. The sample holds fewer than 300,000 clones, about nine tenths seen once. Sequencing was performed on PBMCs. The receptors originated from a middle-aged man in good health and CMV-seropositive. Both conserved end residues are part of each CDR3. D genes are given only for firm matches. Size is stated for part of the rows, as once, few or many counts, or as a class when the clone is expanded.

DNA: TGTGCCAGCAGCCGGACTAGCGGGGCCCCTCCCTACGAGCAGTACTTC
CDR3: CASSRTSGAPPYEQYF
V: TRBV5-4
D: TRBD2
size: NA
J: TRBJ2-7

DNA: TGTGCCAGCAGCTTGGACAGGAGCCACTACAATGAGCAGTTCTTC
CDR3: CASSLDRSHYNEQFF
V: TRBV5-6
D: NA
size: NA
J: TRBJ2-1

DNA: TGCAGCGTTGAAGTGTACGGGGACTACGAGCAGTACTTC
CDR3: CSVEVYGDYEQYF
V: TRBV29-1
D: NA
size: NA
J: TRBJ2-7

DNA: TGTGCCAGCAGCCAAGATCCAACCGGCTCCTACGAGCAGTACTTC
CDR3: CASSQDPTGSYEQYF
V: TRBV4-2
D: NA
size: few
J: TRBJ2-7

DNA: TGTGCCAGCAGCAATCCGTCTAAGCGGGAGGGAGTCGGGCAAGAGCAGTACTTC
CDR3: CASSNPSKREGVGQEQYF
V: TRBV7-9
D: TRBD2
size: few
J: TRBJ2-7

DNA: TGTGCCAGCAGTTTGCTAGCGGGAGGCGAGCAGTACTTC
CDR3: CASSLLAGGEQYF
V: TRBV27
D: TRBD2
size: NA
J: TRBJ2-7

DNA: TGTGCCTGGGCCCTGGGGAGCGGGAGCGAGCAGTACTTC
CDR3: CAWALGSGSEQYF
V: TRBV30
D: TRBD2
size: NA
J: TRBJ2-7

DNA: TGTGCCAGCAGCTTTCGGGACAGGAGCACAGATACGCAGTATTTT
CDR3: CASSFRDRSTDTQYF
V: TRBV7-9
D: TRBD1
size: NA
J: TRBJ2-3

DNA: TGCGCCAGCAGCTTGTTGCGGGGTTACGAGCAGTACTTC
CDR3: CASSLLRGYEQYF
V: TRBV5-1
D: NA
size: few
J: TRBJ2-7

DNA: TGCGCCAGCAGCTTGGACCCCGGGGGAGAGCAGTACTTC
CDR3: CASSLDPGGEQYF
V: TRBV5-1
D: NA
size: NA
J: TRBJ2-7

DNA: TGTGCCAGCAGCCAACAGGGGGACTCTGGAAACACCATATATTTT
CDR3: CASSQQGDSGNTIYF
V: TRBV2
D: TRBD1
size: once
J: TRBJ1-3

DNA: TGCGCCAGCAGCCCGGCAAGTCTAGCGGTAATCTACGAGCAGTACTTC
CDR3: CASSPASLAVIYEQYF
V: TRBV5-1
D: TRBD2
size: NA
J: TRBJ2-7

DNA: TGTGCCAGCAGCTCCACCCTGGCGGGAGTCACCGGGGAGCTGTTTTTT
CDR3: CASSSTLAGVTGELFF
V: TRBV11-2
D: TRBD2
size: NA
J: TRBJ2-2

DNA: TGTGCCAGCAGCTTGGTTACGGTTCAAGAGACCCAGTACTTC
CDR3: CASSLVTVQETQYF
V: TRBV5-4
D: NA
size: NA
J: TRBJ2-5

DNA: TGTGCCAGCAGTCCCCGGACAGCATCTATGACCGGGGAGCTGTTTTTT
CDR3: CASSPRTASMTGELFF
V: TRBV28
D: NA
size: NA
J: TRBJ2-2

DNA: TGTGCCAGCAGCCGGACAGGATCTGGAAACACCATATATTTT
CDR3: CASSRTGSGNTIYF
V: TRBV11-2
D: TRBD1
size: NA
J: TRBJ1-3

DNA: TGTGCCAGTAGTATATCCGGGACAGGGTCCACTGAAGCTTTCTTT
CDR3: CASSISGTGSTEAFF
V: TRBV19
D: TRBD1
size: NA
J: TRBJ1-1

DNA: TGTGCCAGCAGCCACCGGTTAGCGGGTAACACCGGGGAGCTGTTTTTT
CDR3: CASSHRLAGNTGELFF
V: TRBV7-2
D: TRBD2
size: NA
J: TRBJ2-2